The T cell receptor (beta chain) described here comes from a study of control samples from healthy donors and cancer patients. The protocol was immunoSEQ multiplex PCR, while the TCRdb copy is restricted to in-frame clones and leaves out a portion. There are some 140,000 clones in the sample; just under 95% occur only once, and around 11% lies in the top ten. Trimming took 5 bases from V and 4 from J, leaving 15 bases between them. Per germline, CDR1 SGHNT and CDR2 YENEEA. The CDR3 is 14 amino acids. The clonotype was recovered from a young man in good health. Sequencing was carried out using blood. This chain uses TRBV11-3 with TRBJ2-7; tentatively, D is TRBD2 (5 bases). The CDR3 nucleotides read TGTGCCAGCAGCGCCACCCGGGAACCATACGAGCAGTACTTC. Translation: CASSATREPYEQYF.